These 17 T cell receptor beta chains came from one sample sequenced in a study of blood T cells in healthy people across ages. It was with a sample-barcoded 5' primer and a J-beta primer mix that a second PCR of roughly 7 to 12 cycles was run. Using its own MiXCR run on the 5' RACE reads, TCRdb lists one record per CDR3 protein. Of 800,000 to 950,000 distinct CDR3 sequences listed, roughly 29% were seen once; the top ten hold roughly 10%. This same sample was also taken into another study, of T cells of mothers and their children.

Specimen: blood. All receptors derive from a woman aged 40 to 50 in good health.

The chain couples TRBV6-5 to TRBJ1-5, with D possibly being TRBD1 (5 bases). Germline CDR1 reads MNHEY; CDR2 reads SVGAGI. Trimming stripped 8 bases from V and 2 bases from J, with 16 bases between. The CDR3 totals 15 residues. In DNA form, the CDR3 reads TGTGCCAGCGGCCGCCCGTTGGGGGGCAATCAGCCCCAGCATTTT. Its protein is CASGRPLGGNQPQHF.

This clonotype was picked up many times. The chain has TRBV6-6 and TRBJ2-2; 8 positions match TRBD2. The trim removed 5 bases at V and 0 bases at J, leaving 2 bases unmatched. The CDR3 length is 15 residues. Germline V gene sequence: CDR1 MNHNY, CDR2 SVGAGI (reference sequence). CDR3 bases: TGTGCCAGCAGTCGGGGGGGGGCGAACACCGGGGAGCTGTTTTTT. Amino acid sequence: CASSRGGANTGELFF.

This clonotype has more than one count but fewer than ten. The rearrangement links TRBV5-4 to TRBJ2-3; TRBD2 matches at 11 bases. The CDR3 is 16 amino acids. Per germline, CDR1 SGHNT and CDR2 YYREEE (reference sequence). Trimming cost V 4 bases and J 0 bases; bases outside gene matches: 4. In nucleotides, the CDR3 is TGTGCCAGCAGCCATAGACTAGCGGGGAGCACAGATACGCAGTATTTT. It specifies CASSHRLAGSTDTQYF.

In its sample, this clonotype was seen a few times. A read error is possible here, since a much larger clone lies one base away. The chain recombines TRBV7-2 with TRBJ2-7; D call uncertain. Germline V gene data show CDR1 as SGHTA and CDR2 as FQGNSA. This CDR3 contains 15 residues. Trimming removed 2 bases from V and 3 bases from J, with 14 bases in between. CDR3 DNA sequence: TGTGCCAGCAGCTTATCGGCCCAGGCCCTCTACGAGCAGTACTTC. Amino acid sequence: CASSLSAQALYEQYF. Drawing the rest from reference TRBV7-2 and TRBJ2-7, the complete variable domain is GAGVSQSPSNKVTEKGKDVELRCDPISGHTALYWYRQSLGQGLEFLIYFQGNSAPDKSGLPSDRFSAERTGGSVSTLTIQRTQQEDSAVYLCASSLSAQALYEQYFGPGTRLTVT.

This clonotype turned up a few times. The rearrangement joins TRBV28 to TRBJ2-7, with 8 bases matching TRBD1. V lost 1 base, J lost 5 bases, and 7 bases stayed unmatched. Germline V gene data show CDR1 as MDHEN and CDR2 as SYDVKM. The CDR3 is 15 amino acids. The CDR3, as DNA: TGTGCCAGCAGTTTATCATCTCCGGGACAGGACGAGCAGTACTTC. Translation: CASSLSSPGQDEQYF.

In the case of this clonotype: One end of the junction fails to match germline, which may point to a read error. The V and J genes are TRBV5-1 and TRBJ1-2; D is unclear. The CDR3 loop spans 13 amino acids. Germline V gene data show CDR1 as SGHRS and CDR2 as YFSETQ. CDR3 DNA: TGCACCAGCAGGTCTGGGGATCTAGAAGGCTACACCTTC. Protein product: CTSRSGDLEGYTF.

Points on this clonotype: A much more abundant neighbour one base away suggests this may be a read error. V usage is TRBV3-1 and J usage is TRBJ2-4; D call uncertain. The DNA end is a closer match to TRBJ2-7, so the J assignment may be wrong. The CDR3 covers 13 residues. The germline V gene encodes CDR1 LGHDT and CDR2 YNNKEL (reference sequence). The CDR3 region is CASSPEGYREQYF. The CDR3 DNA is TGTGCCAGCAGCCCCGAAGGGTATCGCGAGCAGTACTTC.

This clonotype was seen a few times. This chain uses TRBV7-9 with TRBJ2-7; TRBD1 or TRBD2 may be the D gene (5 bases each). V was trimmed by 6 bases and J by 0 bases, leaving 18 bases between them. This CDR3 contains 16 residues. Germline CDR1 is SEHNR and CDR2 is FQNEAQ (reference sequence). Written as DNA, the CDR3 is TGTGCCAGCAGTGACATCGGGGCTTTAAACTCCTACGAGCAGTACTTC. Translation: CASSDIGALNSYEQYF.

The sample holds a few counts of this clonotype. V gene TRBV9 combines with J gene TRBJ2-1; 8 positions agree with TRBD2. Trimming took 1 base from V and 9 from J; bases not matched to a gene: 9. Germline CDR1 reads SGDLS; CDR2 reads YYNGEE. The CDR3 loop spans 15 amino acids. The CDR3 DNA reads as TGTGCCAGCAGCGTAACGGCTAGCGGGTTTGGTGAGCAGTTCTTC. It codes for CASSVTASGFGEQFF.

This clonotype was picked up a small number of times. The DNA of the CDR3 is TGTGCCAGCACCAACCTAGGCTGGGGAGGGGGTTATGGCTACACCTTC. It encodes CASTNLGWGGGYGYTF. The V gene is TRBV28, the J gene TRBJ1-2, with D perhaps matching TRBD1 (6 bases). This CDR3 is built from 16 residues. V gave up 7 bases and J gave up 5 bases, with 23 bases separating them. Germline V CDR1 and CDR2: MDHEN, SYDVKM.

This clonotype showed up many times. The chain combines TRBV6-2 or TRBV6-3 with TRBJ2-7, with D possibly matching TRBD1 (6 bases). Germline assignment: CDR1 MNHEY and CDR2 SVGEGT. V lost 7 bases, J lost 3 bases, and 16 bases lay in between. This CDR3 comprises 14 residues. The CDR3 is CASKGNRAVYEQYF. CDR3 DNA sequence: TGTGCCAGCAAGGGCAACAGGGCCGTCTACGAGCAGTACTTC.

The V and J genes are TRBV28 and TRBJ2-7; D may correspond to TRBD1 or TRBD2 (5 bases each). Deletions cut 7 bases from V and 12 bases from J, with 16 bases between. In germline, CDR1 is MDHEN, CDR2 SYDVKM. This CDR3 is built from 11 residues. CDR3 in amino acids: CASMASGGGYF. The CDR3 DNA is TGTGCCAGCATGGCATCGGGTGGGGGGTACTTC.

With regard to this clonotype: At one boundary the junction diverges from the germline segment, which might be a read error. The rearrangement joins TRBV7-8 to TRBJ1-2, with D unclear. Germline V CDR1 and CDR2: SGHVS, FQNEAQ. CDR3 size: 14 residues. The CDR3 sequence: CASSLEAGNYGYIF. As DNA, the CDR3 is TGTGCCAGCAGCTTAGAGGCAGGCAACTATGGCTACATCTTC.

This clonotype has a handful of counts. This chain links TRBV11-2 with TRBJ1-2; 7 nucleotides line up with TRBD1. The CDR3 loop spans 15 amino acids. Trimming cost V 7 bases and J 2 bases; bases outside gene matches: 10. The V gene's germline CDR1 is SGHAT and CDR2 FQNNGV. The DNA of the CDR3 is TGTGCCAGCACCCTGTCCAGGGGGGGGAACTATGGCTACACCTTC. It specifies CASTLSRGGNYGYTF. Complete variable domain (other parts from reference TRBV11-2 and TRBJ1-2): EAGVAQSPRYKIIEKRQSVAFWCNPISGHATLYWYQQILGQGPKLLIQFQNNGVVDDSQLPKDRFSAERLKGVDSTLKIQPAKLEDSAVYLCASTLSRGGNYGYTFGSGTRLTVV.

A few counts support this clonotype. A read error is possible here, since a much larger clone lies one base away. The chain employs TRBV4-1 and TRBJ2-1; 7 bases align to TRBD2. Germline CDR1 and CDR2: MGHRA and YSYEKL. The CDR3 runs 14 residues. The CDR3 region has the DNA TGCGCCTGCAGCCGTCCGGGGGGAAACAATGAGCAGTTCTTC. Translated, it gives CACSRPGGNNEQFF.

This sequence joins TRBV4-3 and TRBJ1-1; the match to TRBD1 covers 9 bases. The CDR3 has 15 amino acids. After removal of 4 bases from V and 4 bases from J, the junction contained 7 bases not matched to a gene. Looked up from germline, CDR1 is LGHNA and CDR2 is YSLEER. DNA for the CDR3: TGCGCCAGCAGCCGAGGACAGGGGAGCCGCACTGAAGCTTTCTTT. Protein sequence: CASSRGQGSRTEAFF.

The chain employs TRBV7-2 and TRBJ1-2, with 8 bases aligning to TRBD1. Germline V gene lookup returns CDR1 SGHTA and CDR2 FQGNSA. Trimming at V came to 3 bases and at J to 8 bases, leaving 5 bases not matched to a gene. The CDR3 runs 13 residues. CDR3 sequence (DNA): TGTGCCAGCAGCTTCCGGGACAGGCGAGGCTACACCTTC. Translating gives CASSFRDRRGYTF.